This T cell receptor (beta chain) was captured in a study of lymphopenia after photon versus proton radiotherapy. Overall study results and limits: Authors raise, but do not show, better survival with proton therapy. After the lymphocyte nadir, photon-treated repertoires showed oligoclonal expansion, especially of CD8+ Temra cells. Relative stability marked proton patients; photon patients lost diversity and naive cells.

The method was immunoSEQ multiplex PCR; TCRdb's version includes in-frame clones alone and lacks a portion of them. The data show approximately 47,000 clones, approximately 85% seen once. Worth noting for this clone: Its antigen is undetermined.

The sequencing here drew on peripheral blood, taken from a patient treated with photon-based radiotherapy. This clonotype was obtained from a man in his forties with gastric cancer.

The CDR3 region has the DNA TGTGCCATCAGTGAGGGACAGGGACTCTACGAGCAGTACTTC. This sequence encodes CAISEGQGLYEQYF. This rearrangement joins TRBV10-3 to TRBJ2-7, with 8 bases identical to TRBD1. Looked up from germline, CDR1 is ENHRY and CDR2 is SYGVKD. The CDR3 contains 14 residues. Trimming removed 2 bases from V and 3 bases from J; junction bases left unmatched: 3.